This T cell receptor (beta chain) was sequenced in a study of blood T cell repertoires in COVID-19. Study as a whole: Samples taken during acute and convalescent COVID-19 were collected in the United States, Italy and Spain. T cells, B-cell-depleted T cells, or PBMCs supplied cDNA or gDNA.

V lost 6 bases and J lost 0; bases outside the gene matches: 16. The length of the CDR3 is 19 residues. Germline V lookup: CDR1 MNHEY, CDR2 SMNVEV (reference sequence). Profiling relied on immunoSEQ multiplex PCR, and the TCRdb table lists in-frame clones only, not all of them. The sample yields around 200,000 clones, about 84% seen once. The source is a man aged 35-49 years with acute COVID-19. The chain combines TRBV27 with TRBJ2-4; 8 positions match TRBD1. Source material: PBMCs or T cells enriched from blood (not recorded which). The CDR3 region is CASRPRTGMNTVAKNIQYF. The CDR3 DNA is TGTGCCAGCAGACCTCGGACAGGGATGAATACCGTAGCCAAAAACATTCAGTACTTC.